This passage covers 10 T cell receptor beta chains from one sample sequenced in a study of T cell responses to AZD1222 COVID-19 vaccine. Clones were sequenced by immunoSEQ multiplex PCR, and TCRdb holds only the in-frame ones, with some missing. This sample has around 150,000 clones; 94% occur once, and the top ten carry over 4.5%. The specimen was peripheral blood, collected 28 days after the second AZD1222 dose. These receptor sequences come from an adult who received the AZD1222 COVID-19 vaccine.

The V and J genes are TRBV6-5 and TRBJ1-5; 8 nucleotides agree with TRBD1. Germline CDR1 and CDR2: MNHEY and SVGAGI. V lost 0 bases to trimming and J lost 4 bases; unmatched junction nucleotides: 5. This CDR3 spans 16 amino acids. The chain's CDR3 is CASSYSRTGRNQPQHF. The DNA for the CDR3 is TGTGCCAGCAGTTACTCCCGGACAGGGAGGAATCAGCCCCAGCATTTT.

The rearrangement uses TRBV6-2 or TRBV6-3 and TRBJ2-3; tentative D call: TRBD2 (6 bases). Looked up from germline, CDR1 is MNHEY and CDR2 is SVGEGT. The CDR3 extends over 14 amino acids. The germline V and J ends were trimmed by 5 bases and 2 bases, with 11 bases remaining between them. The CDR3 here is CASSPGLDTDTQYF. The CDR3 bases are TGTGCCAGCAGTCCGGGACTCGACACAGATACGCAGTATTTT.

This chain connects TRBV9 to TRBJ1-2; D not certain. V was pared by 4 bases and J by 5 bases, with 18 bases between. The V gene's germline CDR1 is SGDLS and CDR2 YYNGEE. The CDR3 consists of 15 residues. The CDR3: CASSPSEGMGYGYTF. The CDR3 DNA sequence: TGTGCCAGCAGCCCCAGCGAGGGAATGGGGTATGGCTACACCTTC. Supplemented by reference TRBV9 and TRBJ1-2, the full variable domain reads DSGVTQTPKHLITATGQRVTLRCSPRSGDLSVYWYQQSLDQGLQFLIQYYNGEERAKGNILERFSAQQFPDLHSELNLSSLELGDSALYFCASSPSEGMGYGYTFGSGTRLTVV.

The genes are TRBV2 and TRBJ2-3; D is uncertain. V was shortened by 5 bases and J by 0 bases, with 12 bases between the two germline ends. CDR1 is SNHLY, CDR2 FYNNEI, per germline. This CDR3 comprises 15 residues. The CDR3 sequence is CASSPRRESTDTQYF. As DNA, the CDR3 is TGTGCCAGCAGTCCGCGAAGAGAGAGCACAGATACGCAGTATTTT.

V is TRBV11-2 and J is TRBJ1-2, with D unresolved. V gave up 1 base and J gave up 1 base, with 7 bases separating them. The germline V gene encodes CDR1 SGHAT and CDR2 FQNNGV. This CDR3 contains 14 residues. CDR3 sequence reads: CASSLGRDNYGYTF. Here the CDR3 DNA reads TGTGCCAGCAGCTTAGGAAGAGATAACTATGGCTACACCTTC.

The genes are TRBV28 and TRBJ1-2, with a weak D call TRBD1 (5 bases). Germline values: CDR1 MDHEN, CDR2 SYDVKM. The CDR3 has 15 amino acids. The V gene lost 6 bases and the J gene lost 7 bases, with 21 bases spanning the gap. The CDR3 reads CASRTPGAGGGGYTF. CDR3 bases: TGTGCCAGCAGGACCCCTGGAGCGGGGGGTGGTGGCTACACCTTC.

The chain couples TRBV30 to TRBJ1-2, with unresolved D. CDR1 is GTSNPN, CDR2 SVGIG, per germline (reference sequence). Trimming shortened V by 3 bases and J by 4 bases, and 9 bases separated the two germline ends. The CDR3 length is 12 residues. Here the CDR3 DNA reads TGTGCCTGGAGCTCCCAGGCCTATGGCTACACCTTC. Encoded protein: CAWSSQAYGYTF.

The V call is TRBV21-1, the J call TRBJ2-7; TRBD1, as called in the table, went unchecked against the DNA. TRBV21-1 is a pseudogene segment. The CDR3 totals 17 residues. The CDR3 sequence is CASSKDLTGTGNHEQYF. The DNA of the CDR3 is TGTGCCAGCAGCAAAGACCTCACCGGGACAGGGAATCACGAGCAGTACTTC.

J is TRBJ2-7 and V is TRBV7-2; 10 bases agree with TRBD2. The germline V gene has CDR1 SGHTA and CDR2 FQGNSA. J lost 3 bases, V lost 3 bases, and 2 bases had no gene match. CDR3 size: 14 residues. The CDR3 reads CASSFTSGNYEQYF. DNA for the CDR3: TGTGCCAGCAGCTTCACTAGCGGGAACTACGAGCAGTACTTC.

The CDR3 spells CASLQGLSTEAFF. Written as DNA, the CDR3 is TGTGCCAGCCTCCAGGGGCTAAGCACTGAAGCTTTCTTT. V is TRBV2 and J is TRBJ1-1, with TRBD1 as a possible D gene (6 bases). The CDR3 sequence is 13 residues long. Germline V CDR1 and CDR2: SNHLY, FYNNEI. V was cut by 8 bases and J by 4 bases, with 14 bases left in between. The variable domain in full, with the rest retrieved from reference TRBV2 and TRBJ1-1, is EPEVTQTPSHQVTQMGQEVILRCVPISNHLYFYWYRQILGQKVEFLVSFYNNEISEKSEIFDDQFSVERPDGSNFTLKIRSTKLEDSAMYFCASLQGLSTEAFFGQGTRLTVV.